This T cell receptor (beta chain) was observed in a study of T-cell memory formation after mild COVID-19. Overall study: TCR clusters largely stayed donor specific.

TCRdb analysed the 5' RACE reads with MiXCR anew, one entry per CDR3 protein. Among around 300,000 distinct CDR3 sequences listed, roughly a fifth were seen once. The germline V gene encodes CDR1 LGHDT and CDR2 YNNKEL (reference sequence). The CDR3 is 18 amino acids. Trimming took 3 bases from V and 0 from J, leaving 20 bases between them. This clonotype appeared a few times. The V and J genes are TRBV3-1 and TRBJ2-5, with D possibly called TRBD1 or TRBD2 (5 bases each). The sequenced material came from PBMCs or a T cell subset sorted from them (not recorded which). The receptor comes from a man between 18 and 29 years old who had mild COVID-19 (a few samples of this study predate the infection). Cell type and time point are not known. CDR3 amino acids: CASSHWGYVTLYQETQYF. Written as DNA, the CDR3 is TGTGCCAGCAGCCACTGGGGGTACGTTACATTGTACCAAGAGACCCAGTACTTC.